The entry below gives a single T cell receptor (beta chain) sequence along with its context. The record originates from a study of T cells in Graves' hyperthyroidism and ophthalmopathy. The blood was taken when hyperthyroidism was first diagnosed, before any ophthalmopathy symptoms showed up. Germline values: CDR1 KGHSH, CDR2 LQKENI. The CDR3 contains 14 residues. V gave up 2 bases and J gave up 4 bases, with 11 bases separating them. Amplification of TCR beta CDR3 regions was performed using RNA transcripts as template. Primed by the HTBI set, a first-round RT-PCR was run on the TCR CDR3. TCRdb independently ran MiXCR on the multiplex PCR reads; one entry per CDR3 protein. The data contain some 380,000 distinct CDR3 sequences, about 14% of them singletons.

Sequencing was done on a sample of blood. The rearrangement joins TRBV18 to TRBJ1-1; no reliable D call. The receptor comes from a man aged 30 to 39 with Graves' hyperthyroidism that later progressed to Graves' ophthalmopathy. The chain's CDR3 is CASSPNSAGTEAFF. CDR3 DNA sequence: TGTGCCAGCTCACCAAATAGCGCGGGCACTGAAGCTTTCTTT.